The next 21 T cell receptor beta chains were all read from a single sample in a study of spatial heterogeneity in lung cancer. Documented time point: sample taken at primary tumor resection. Unsorted whole RNA from tumor, nontumor lung or frozen PBMC underwent sequencing. TCRdb processed the 5' RACE reads anew with MiXCR; each CDR3 protein has one entry. This repertoire shows 20,000 to 25,000 distinct CDR3 sequences, around 5% found once; its top ten account for around 7.4%. The sequenced sample was PBMCs, obtained at surgery. These receptors came from a male donor with early-stage non-small cell lung cancer.

This clonotype occurred a few times. The chain uses TRBV7-9 and TRBJ2-5; D is tentatively TRBD1 or TRBD2 (7 bases each). The CDR3 extends over 15 amino acids. Germline values: CDR1 SEHNR, CDR2 FQNEAQ (reference sequence). V dropped 3 bases and J dropped 5 bases, with 16 bases sitting between them. The CDR3 DNA follows: TGTGCCAGCAGCTTCTCGACAGGGAGGGTTGAGACCCAGTACTTC. The encoded protein is CASSFSTGRVETQYF.

This clonotype was counted at least ten times. The genes are TRBV11-2 and TRBJ2-2; D is undetermined. Per the germline V gene, CDR1 is SGHAT and CDR2 is FQNNGV. The CDR3 has 17 amino acids. Between the trimmed V and J ends, which lost 1 base and 1 base, there was a span of 13 bases. In nucleotides, the CDR3 is TGTGCCAGCAGCTTAGTATATGGTTTCCAGAACACCGGGGAGCTGTTTTTT. Amino acids: CASSLVYGFQNTGELFF.

This clonotype showed up just a few times. The chain links TRBV4-2 to TRBJ1-1; 7 bases are shared with TRBD1. The CDR3 is 15 residues long. The germline CDR1 and CDR2 sequences are LGHNA and YNFKEQ. The J segment lost 0 bases and the V segment lost 3 bases, leaving 4 bases of the junction unmatched. The CDR3, as DNA: TGTGCCAGCAGCCACGACGGGACAGTGAACACTGAAGCTTTCTTT. Translated: CASSHDGTVNTEAFF.

The sample holds many counts of this clonotype. V usage is TRBV7-2 and J usage is TRBJ2-3; the D is unclear. V shed 0 bases and J shed 2 bases, with 6 bases lying between them. The germline V gene has CDR1 SGHTA and CDR2 FQGNSA. CDR3 length: 14 residues. For the CDR3, the DNA is TGTGCCAGCAGCTTAGCGGGTCTCACAGATACGCAGTATTTT. Translated: CASSLAGLTDTQYF.

This clonotype was counted at least ten times. The V and J genes are TRBV6-2 or TRBV6-3 and TRBJ1-5, with a possible D match to TRBD1 (5 bases). The V end lost 6 bases, the J end lost 1 base, and 10 bases lay between the germline ends. The CDR3 runs 14 residues. Germline lookup yields CDR1 MNHEY and CDR2 SVGEGT. The CDR3 loop reads CASRDNRSNQPQHF. In DNA form, the CDR3 reads TGTGCCAGCAGGGACAACAGGAGCAATCAGCCCCAGCATTTT.

This clonotype has more than one count but fewer than ten. V is TRBV4-1 and J is TRBJ2-4, with D tentatively TRBD1 (5 bases). V was trimmed by 0 bases and J by 0 bases, leaving 12 bases between them. This CDR3 comprises 17 residues. Germline V gene data show CDR1 as MGHRA and CDR2 as YSYEKL. The CDR3 sequence: CASSQDRGSLAKNIQYF. The CDR3 DNA is TGCGCCAGCAGCCAAGATAGGGGCAGTTTAGCCAAAAACATTCAGTACTTC.

This clonotype appeared many times. This chain uses TRBV28 with TRBJ2-7; 10 bases align to TRBD2. Germline-derived CDR1 and CDR2 are MDHEN and SYDVKM. The CDR3 spans 16 residues. The V gene end was trimmed by 2 bases and the J gene end by 5 bases; junction bases not matched to a gene: 9. The CDR3 DNA reads TGTGCCAGCAGTTTACCTAGCGGGGGTCCCCGGGACGAGCAGTACTTC. It specifies CASSLPSGGPRDEQYF.

Ten or more counts support this clonotype. This chain joins TRBV6-5 and TRBJ1-1, with TRBD1 matching over 8 bases. This CDR3 is built from 12 residues. Germline trimming cut 5 bases from V and 10 bases from J; bases unmatched to any gene: 6. Germline V CDR1 and CDR2: MNHEY, SVGAGI. The CDR3 DNA sequence: TGTGCCAGCAGTGCGACCGGGACAGGAGCTTTCTTT. Its protein product is CASSATGTGAFF.

This clonotype appeared a few times. The rearrangement joins TRBV3-1 to TRBJ2-7, with D unresolved. The CDR3 totals 13 residues. Trimming left V 1 base short and J 4 bases short, with 8 bases between. Per the germline V gene, CDR1 is LGHDT and CDR2 is YNNKEL (reference sequence). The DNA for the CDR3 is TGTGCCAGCAGCCAAGGACTTCAATACGAGCAGTACTTC. It specifies CASSQGLQYEQYF.

This clonotype was recorded at least ten times. The chain has TRBV29-1 and TRBJ2-7; 8 nucleotides agree with TRBD1. The CDR3 length is 13 residues. The trim removed 3 bases at V and 6 bases at J, leaving 7 bases unmatched. Germline V CDR1 and CDR2: SQVTM, ANQGSEA. This CDR3 reads CSVEDDRGTEQYF. The CDR3 bases are TGCAGCGTTGAGGATGACAGGGGTACCGAGCAGTACTTC.

This clonotype was counted ten times or more. The chain links TRBV5-1 to TRBJ2-1, with D hard to call. Germline V gene lookup returns CDR1 SGHRS and CDR2 YFSETQ. The length of the CDR3 is 12 residues. Trimming removed 0 bases at V and 7 bases at J, with 5 bases between. CDR3 bases: TGCGCCAGCAGCTTGGGGGCGAATGAGCAGTTCTTC. Protein product: CASSLGANEQFF.

This clonotype appeared many times. The chain links TRBV5-1 to TRBJ2-5; 7 bases align to TRBD2. The germline CDR1 and CDR2 sequences are SGHRS and YFSETQ. The CDR3 contains 15 residues. With V trimmed by 1 base and J by 0 bases, 3 bases remained unmatched. CDR3 region: CASSLSGEYQETQYF. In DNA, the CDR3 is TGCGCCAGCAGCTTGAGCGGGGAGTACCAAGAGACCCAGTACTTC.

This clonotype has a count of ten or more. The chain recombines TRBV4-3 with TRBJ1-1; D not resolved. Trimming pared 0 bases from V and 2 bases from J, leaving 10 bases between. This CDR3 has 15 amino acids. Germline V gene data show CDR1 as LGHNA and CDR2 as YSLEER. The CDR3 nucleotides read TGCGCCAGCAGCCAAGAAACTGGGTTAAACACTGAAGCTTTCTTT. Residues: CASSQETGLNTEAFF.

This clonotype showed up many times. V gene TRBV20-1 combines with J gene TRBJ2-3, with 11 bases that match TRBD1. Unmatched junction bases numbered 9, after V lost 7 bases and J lost 3 bases. This CDR3 is 15 amino acids long. CDR1 and CDR2 (germline): DFQATT, SNEGSKA (reference sequence). CDR3 loop: CSGWARDRGTDTQYF. CDR3 DNA: TGCAGTGGTTGGGCAAGGGACAGGGGGACAGATACGCAGTATTTT.

This clonotype was seen repeatedly, ten times or more. The V and J genes are TRBV15 and TRBJ1-5; D unresolved. Trimming removed 0 bases at V and 0 bases at J, with 6 bases between. The CDR3 totals 15 residues. From germline, CDR1 is LNHNV and CDR2 YYDKDF (reference sequence). As DNA, the CDR3 is TGTGCCACCAGCAGAGATGGGCATAGCAATCAGCCCCAGCATTTT. This translates into CATSRDGHSNQPQHF.

Ten or more counts support this clonotype. The chain uses TRBV5-1 and TRBJ2-5; possibly TRBD1 or TRBD2 for D (6 bases each). V lost 2 bases to trimming and J lost 5 bases, with 10 bases between them. Looked up from germline, CDR1 is SGHRS and CDR2 is YFSETQ. The CDR3 has 13 residues. The CDR3 nucleotides read TGCGCCAGCAGCTTCACAGGGAGGGAGACCCAGTACTTC. The encoded protein is CASSFTGRETQYF.

There are many counts of this clonotype. This chain links TRBV15 with TRBJ2-2; D call uncertain. V was trimmed by 5 bases and J by 7 bases, leaving 11 bases between them. Germline V gene lookup returns CDR1 LNHNV and CDR2 YYDKDF (reference sequence). The CDR3 is made up of 13 amino acids. The CDR3 sequence is CATSPIEDGELFF. The CDR3 nucleotides are TGTGCCACCAGCCCGATAGAAGACGGGGAGCTGTTTTTT.

This clonotype was recorded at least ten times. The chain is built from TRBV27 and TRBJ2-1, with 12 bases aligning to TRBD2. The CDR3 runs to 15 residues. The trim removed 6 bases at V and 9 bases at J, leaving 9 bases unmatched. Germline-derived CDR1 and CDR2 are MNHEY and SMNVEV (reference sequence). The CDR3 region has the DNA TGTGCCAGCAGCCGGCTAGCGGGAGGGCCCGGTGAGCAGTTCTTC. Its translation is CASSRLAGGPGEQFF.

This clonotype was seen ten or more times. The rearrangement uses TRBV5-1 and TRBJ2-3; D ambiguous. Germline assignment: CDR1 SGHRS and CDR2 YFSETQ. There are 15 residues in the CDR3. The V gene lost 0 bases and the J gene lost 2 bases, with 10 bases spanning the gap. CDR3 loop: CASSLGLLSTDTQYF. In DNA form, the CDR3 reads TGCGCCAGCAGCTTGGGACTTCTCTCCACAGATACGCAGTATTTT.

This clonotype occurred many times. The rearrangement joins TRBV28 to TRBJ2-2; 7 bases match TRBD1. Germline trimming cut 7 bases from V and 0 bases from J; bases unmatched to any gene: 8. The CDR3 loop spans 16 amino acids. Germline CDR1 MDHEN, CDR2 SYDVKM. The CDR3 region is CASTSGQASNTGELFF. CDR3 nucleotides: TGTGCCAGCACCTCCGGACAGGCTTCGAACACCGGGGAGCTGTTTTTT.

The sample holds many counts of this clonotype. The V gene is TRBV6-5, the J gene TRBJ1-2, with D possibly matching TRBD1 (5 bases). Germline V CDR1 and CDR2: MNHEY, SVGAGI. V lost 7 bases and J lost 4, with 7 bases in between. CDR3 length: 11 residues. The DNA for the CDR3 is TGTGCCAGCACGAGGGGCTATGGCTACACCTTC. This encodes CASTRGYGYTF.